This T cell receptor (beta chain) was captured in a study of shared clonotypes between healthy human individuals. Trimming cost V 3 bases and J 5 bases, with 17 bases left between them. This CDR3 is built from 15 residues. Germline V gene sequence: CDR1 SGDLS, CDR2 YYNGEE. Sorted subsets were amplified in replicate PCRs using 200 to 250 ng DNA, tens of thousands of T cell genomes. Method: immunoSEQ multiplex PCR; TCRdb's copy keeps in-frame clones and lacks some. The sample shows millions of clones, just over 90% of them seen only once. The chain uses TRBV9 and TRBJ1-1, with D possibly matching TRBD1 (5 bases). Sequencing was carried out using naive CD4+ T cells sorted from blood. The subset denotes: CD45RA+ positively selected. The sequence came from a man aged 18 to 29 in good health. CDR3 amino acids: CASSALMSGWTEAFF. The CDR3 nucleotides are TGTGCCAGCAGCGCCCTCATGTCAGGGTGGACTGAAGCTTTCTTT.